The T cell receptor beta chain under discussion was sequenced for a study of T cell changes during pregnancy in multiple sclerosis (dated by TCRdb to between 2018 and 2021). Broadly, across the study: In women with multiple sclerosis, the researchers looked at how the T cell repertoire shifted as pregnancy progressed.

Library creation used the immunoSEQ multiplex PCR assay. What TCRdb holds here is the immuneACCESS table cut down to in-frame rearrangements. Part of the clones is not present; checked against another copy, under half of the missing clones reflect an unresolved V gene, and the others are unexplained. The sample table holds under 45,000 clones, of which approximately 91% were seen once. The ten top clones hold 3.5% to 5% of the sample. CDR1 SGHTA and CDR2 FQGNSA were looked up in the germline V gene. From its cysteine to its phenylalanine, the CDR3 spans 12 amino acids. The retained sequence is limited to the CDR3, 36 bases, with the frame set at the first base. Between the V and J ends, shortened by 5 bases and 8 bases respectively, the junction contains 12 bases. On this clone itself: There is no known antigen for this receptor. No much larger clone exists at a distance of one base, and base qualities are not known.

Sequences were derived from CD8+ T cells from peripheral blood mononuclear cells, sampled in the first trimester of pregnancy. The sequence was collected from a female donor with multiple sclerosis, enrolled in a pregnancy study. This chain is built from TRBV7-2 and TRBJ1-1, with TRBD1 as a weak D call on 5 bases. The CDR3 in this case is CASSLGGGEAFF. The bases read TGTGCCAGCAGCCTCGGGGGGGGAGAAGCTTTCTTT.